Listed here are 12 T cell receptor beta chains from one sample, sequenced in a study of cytomegalovirus exposure and HLA in healthy donors. In the PCR, 60 Vbeta and 13 Jbeta primers were used. TCRdb keeps only in-frame clones here, not all; method: immunoSEQ multiplex PCR. The table lists fewer than 130,000 clones, around 80% of them singletons. Sequencing was carried out using PBMCs. The receptor set was obtained from a woman aged 40-49 years in good health and CMV-seronegative.

The rearrangement joins TRBV29-1 to TRBJ1-5; a weak D match, TRBD1 (6 bases). CDR1 SQVTM and CDR2 ANQGSEA come from the germline V gene. V was clipped by 6 bases and J by 3 bases, with 18 bases between them. This CDR3 comprises 15 residues. CDR3 residues: CSVQDQGSDNQPQHF. The CDR3 DNA follows: TGCAGCGTCCAGGATCAGGGGAGTGACAATCAGCCCCAGCATTTT.

CDR3 bases: TGTGCCAGCAGCTTAGCATGGACAGGGTTATCGCCTGGAGCTTTCTTT. This sequence encodes CASSLAWTGLSPGAFF. The chain combines TRBV7-9 with TRBJ1-1; 8 positions match TRBD1. Germline CDR1 SEHNR, CDR2 FQNEAQ (reference sequence). V lost 0 bases to trimming and J lost 10 bases; unmatched junction nucleotides: 13. This CDR3 comprises 16 residues.

This clone was observed a handful of times. The chain is built from TRBV7-2 and TRBJ2-7; no reliable D call. The V end lost 4 bases, the J end lost 2 bases, and 9 bases lay between the germline ends. CDR3 length: 13 amino acids. Germline CDR1 reads SGHTA; CDR2 reads FQGNSA. The CDR3 protein is CASSSPDTYEQYF. The CDR3 DNA reads as TGTGCCAGCAGCTCCCCCGACACCTACGAGCAGTACTTC. Full variable domain (remainder filled in from reference TRBV7-2 and TRBJ2-7): GAGVSQSPSNKVTEKGKDVELRCDPISGHTALYWYRQSLGQGLEFLIYFQGNSAPDKSGLPSDRFSAERTGGSVSTLTIQRTQQEDSAVYLCASSSPDTYEQYFGPGTRLTVT.

This clone appeared a single time. The chain couples TRBV9 to TRBJ2-1; 12 bases are shared with TRBD2. Trimming cost V 2 bases and J 7 bases; bases outside gene matches: 4. Germline V gives CDR1 SGDLS, CDR2 YYNGEE. This CDR3 contains 15 residues. CDR3 sequence: CASSVLAGGGNEQFF. The DNA of the CDR3 is TGTGCCAGCAGCGTTCTAGCGGGAGGGGGTAATGAGCAGTTCTTC.

The V gene is TRBV2, the J gene TRBJ1-3; D is perhaps TRBD1 (5 bases). In germline, CDR1 is SNHLY, CDR2 FYNNEI. Trimming took 6 bases from V and 0 from J, leaving 12 bases between them. This CDR3 is 15 amino acids long. CDR3 DNA sequence: TGTGCCAGCAGACAGACAGCCTACTCTGGAAACACCATATATTTT. This gives the protein CASRQTAYSGNTIYF.

The chain carries TRBV9 and TRBJ1-6; 7 nucleotides agree with TRBD1. Germline V gene lookup returns CDR1 SGDLS and CDR2 YYNGEE. CDR3 size: 15 residues. V lost 2 bases and J lost 7; bases outside the gene matches: 6. The CDR3 sequence: CASSVRQGLNSPLHF. In DNA, the CDR3 is TGTGCCAGCAGCGTCCGACAGGGTTTGAATTCACCCCTCCACTTT.

The chain links TRBV7-8 to TRBJ1-4; D gene ambiguous. Germline V lookup: CDR1 SGHVS, CDR2 FQNEAQ. The CDR3 has 14 residues. V was pared by 4 bases and J by 3 bases, with 9 bases between. CDR3 DNA: TGTGCCAGCAGCTCCACGGGTGCTAATGAAAAACTGTTTTTT. This encodes CASSSTGANEKLFF.

This chain joins TRBV6-1 and TRBJ2-3; 11 nucleotides align to TRBD2. Germline loops: CDR1 MNHNS, CDR2 SASEGT. The CDR3 is 17 amino acids. V was pared by 2 bases and J by 3 bases, with 7 bases of the junction left unmatched. The CDR3 region is CASSEWILAGETDTQYF. In nucleotides, the CDR3 is TGTGCCAGCAGTGAATGGATACTAGCGGGAGAGACAGATACGCAGTATTTT.

The genes are TRBV5-1 and TRBJ2-5; D possibly corresponds to TRBD1 (6 bases). The DNA end is more similar to TRBJ2-7, so the J call may be wrong. Germline loops: CDR1 SGHRS, CDR2 YFSETQ. This CDR3 region has 15 residues. DNA for the CDR3: TGCGCCAGCAGCGGGACCGGGGCAGGGGCCCTCGAGCAGTACTTC. Protein product: CASSGTGAGALEQYF.

The V gene is TRBV7-9, the J gene TRBJ2-2; D remains ambiguous. Germline assignment: CDR1 SEHNR and CDR2 FQNEAQ (reference sequence). CDR3 length: 15 residues. V was trimmed by 2 bases and J by 0 bases, leaving 7 bases between them. The CDR3 sequence is CASSLWRPNTGELFF. The CDR3 DNA is TGTGCCAGCAGCTTATGGCGGCCGAACACCGGGGAGCTGTTTTTT. Drawing the rest from reference TRBV7-9 and TRBJ2-2, the complete variable domain is DTGVSQNPRHKITKRGQNVTFRCDPISEHNRLYWYRQTLGQGPEFLTYFQNEAQLEKSRLLSDRFSAERPKGSFSTLEIQRTEQGDSAMYLCASSLWRPNTGELFFGEGSRLTVL.

The genes are TRBV9 and TRBJ1-2, with 7 bases identical to TRBD1. Germline CDR1 SGDLS, CDR2 YYNGEE. This CDR3 spans 14 amino acids. With V trimmed by 4 bases and J by 14 bases, 17 bases remained unmatched. CDR3 DNA sequence: TGTGCCAGCAGCACACCGGGACAGCCTGTGAGACGAACCTTC. Encoded protein: CASSTPGQPVRRTF.

This clone has a single count. This sequence joins TRBV18 and TRBJ1-4; 7 bases are shared with TRBD1. V lost 3 bases, J lost 7 bases, and 5 bases stayed unmatched. Germline V gene lookup returns CDR1 KGHSH and CDR2 LQKENI. This CDR3 spans 14 amino acids. The chain's CDR3 is CASSPRGASEKLFF. The CDR3 DNA is TGTGCCAGCTCACCCAGGGGGGCGAGTGAAAAACTGTTTTTT.